The T cell receptor beta chain under discussion was sequenced for a study of shared clonotypes between healthy human individuals. CD8 cells classed as naive were CD45RO-negative and positively selected for CCR7, excluding terminally differentiated effector memory CD45RA+ cells. This CDR3 is built from 14 residues. Trimming pared 7 bases from V and 4 bases from J, leaving 14 bases between. From germline, CDR1 is SGDLS and CDR2 YYNGEE. Generated by immunoSEQ multiplex PCR, the TCRdb table keeps only in-frame clones and is missing some. The table records about 2.2 million clones, around 93% of them present only once.

The TCR comes from a man younger than 35 in good health. Some clones in this sample may be carry-over from other donors' samples. The chain combines TRBV9 with TRBJ1-4; D gene unclear. Sequencing used naive CD8+ T cells from PBMCs. CDR3 region: CASAGGRNNEKLFF. CDR3 sequence (DNA): TGTGCCAGCGCAGGAGGGAGGAATAATGAAAAACTGTTTTTT.